One sample yielded the 18 T cell receptor beta chains listed below, sequenced in a study of cytomegalovirus exposure and HLA in healthy donors. 13 Jbeta primers and 60 Vbeta primers were used for the PCR. Assay used: immunoSEQ multiplex PCR; TCRdb lists only in-frame clones, some missing. The repertoire holds some 250,000 clones, with about four fifths as singletons. The sequencing sample was made of PBMCs. These receptor sequences come from a woman aged 40 to 50 in good health and CMV-seropositive.

The chain joins TRBV7-2 to TRBJ1-1; D may be TRBD1 (5 bases). Trimming took off 2 bases at V and 1 base at J, with 11 bases between the two ends. The CDR3 sequence is 15 residues long. Germline CDR1 and CDR2: SGHTA and FQGNSA. The CDR3 DNA sequence: TGTGCCAGCAGCTTATACGGGGGTTCGAACACTGAAGCTTTCTTT. Its translation: CASSLYGGSNTEAFF.

The V gene is TRBV30, the J gene TRBJ2-7; D not certain. The germline gives CDR1 GTSNPN, CDR2 SVGIG (reference sequence). The length of the CDR3 is 11 residues. V was shortened by 2 bases and J by 7 bases, with 9 bases between the two germline ends. CDR3 DNA sequence: TGTGCCTGGAGTTCTCCCGGGGAGCAGTACTTC. Its protein product is CAWSSPGEQYF.

The chain is built from TRBV2 and TRBJ2-2, with TRBD2 identical over 7 bases. Germline CDR1 and CDR2: SNHLY and FYNNEI. This CDR3 is built from 15 residues. V trimming: 4 bases; J trimming: 6 bases; junction bases outside the gene matches: 8. The CDR3 DNA reads as TGTGCCAGCAGTGCCCCGGCAGGGAGGGCCGGGGAGCTGTTTTTT. Its translation: CASSAPAGRAGELFF.

The chain has TRBV10-2 and TRBJ2-7; 14 positions agree with TRBD2. CDR1 and CDR2 from the germline V gene are WSHSY and SAAADI. This CDR3 has 16 residues. V lost 5 bases and J lost 5; bases outside the gene matches: 8. The CDR3 loop reads CASSTGTSGSLHEQYF. The CDR3 nucleotides read TGCGCCAGCAGTACCGGGACTAGCGGGAGTCTCCACGAGCAGTACTTC.

The V call is TRBV13, the J call TRBJ2-5; 7 nucleotides agree with TRBD1. CDR1 and CDR2 from the germline V gene are PRHDT and FYEKMQ (reference sequence). The CDR3 is made up of 14 amino acids. J gave up 2 bases and V 6 bases, and 6 bases lay outside the gene matches. DNA for the CDR3: TGTGCCAGCAGGACCACAGGGGCTCAAGAGACCCAGTACTTC. This codes for CASRTTGAQETQYF.

This clone showed up just a few times. The chain employs TRBV5-1 and TRBJ2-1; 7 bases agree with TRBD1. Germline V gene sequence: CDR1 SGHRS, CDR2 YFSETQ. Losses at the gene ends were 4 bases for V and 4 bases for J; bases not matched to a gene: 2. The CDR3 contains 13 residues. CDR3 loop: CASSRGQYNEQFF. CDR3 nucleotide sequence: TGCGCCAGCAGCAGGGGACAGTACAATGAGCAGTTCTTC.

The chain recombines TRBV7-3 with TRBJ2-1, with 8 bases fitting TRBD2. The CDR3 length is 15 residues. Germline lookup yields CDR1 SGHTA and CDR2 FQGTGA. V shed 4 bases and J 9 bases; nucleotides not matched to a gene: 11. The CDR3 protein is CASSSAQSSGGEQFF. The CDR3 DNA reads as TGTGCCAGCAGCTCCGCCCAATCGAGCGGGGGTGAGCAGTTCTTC.

V gene TRBV4-3 combines with J gene TRBJ1-5; D gene uncertain. V lost 1 base, J lost 0 bases, and 10 bases lay in between. The CDR3 has 16 amino acids. Germline CDR1 LGHNA, CDR2 YSLEER. The CDR3, as DNA: TGCGCCAGCAGCCAAGTTGAGGTTATTAGCAATCAGCCCCAGCATTTT. Its protein is CASSQVEVISNQPQHF.

This clone was recorded a few times. This rearrangement joins TRBV5-1 to TRBJ2-7; TRBD1 matches 10 bases. This CDR3 region has 15 residues. Germline V gene sequence: CDR1 SGHRS, CDR2 YFSETQ. Trimming removed 4 bases from V and 4 bases from J; junction bases left unmatched: 8. The CDR3 coding sequence is TGCGCCAGCAGCCCATACCCGGGACAGGGGTACGAGCAGTACTTC. Its translation: CASSPYPGQGYEQYF.

The chain recombines TRBV30 with TRBJ2-7; D remains ambiguous. Trimming stripped 2 bases from V and 3 bases from J, with 14 bases between. Germline values: CDR1 GTSNPN, CDR2 SVGIG (reference sequence). This CDR3 has 14 residues. CDR3 amino acids: CAWSPDTLYYEQYF. CDR3 sequence (DNA): TGTGCCTGGAGTCCCGACACCCTATACTACGAGCAGTACTTC.

The chain recombines TRBV6-4 with TRBJ1-2; D gene unclear. This CDR3 comprises 15 residues. Trimming shortened V by 4 bases and J by 4 bases, and 16 bases separated the two germline ends. The germline V gene encodes CDR1 MRHNA and CDR2 SNTAGT. The CDR3 spells CASSVAPGGSYGYTF. DNA for the CDR3: TGTGCCAGCAGTGTCGCGCCCGGCGGGTCCTATGGCTACACCTTC.

This rearrangement joins TRBV13 to TRBJ2-6, with D possibly being TRBD2 (5 bases). The V end lost 0 bases, the J end lost 4 bases, and 10 bases lay between the germline ends. CDR3 length: 16 residues. CDR1 and CDR2 from the germline V gene are PRHDT and FYEKMQ (reference sequence). Written as DNA, the CDR3 is TGTGCCAGCAGCTTAGGTCGGGGTTCGGGGGCCAACGTCCTGACTTTC. This sequence encodes CASSLGRGSGANVLTF.

This clone was counted once. The chain couples TRBV27 to TRBJ2-5, with TRBD2 matching 10 bases. The CDR3 runs to 17 residues. The germline V gene encodes CDR1 MNHEY and CDR2 SMNVEV (reference sequence). The V gene end was trimmed by 0 bases and the J gene end by 2 bases; junction bases not matched to a gene: 6. The CDR3 bases are TGTGCCAGCAGTTTATCCCGACTAGCGGGTGGGCAAGAGACCCAGTACTTC. As protein: CASSLSRLAGGQETQYF.

This clone was seen a few times. The gene calls are TRBV9 and TRBJ1-5; 8 bases agree with TRBD1. The CDR3 contains 15 residues. V was pared by 3 bases and J by 3 bases, with 5 bases of the junction left unmatched. CDR1 is SGDLS, CDR2 YYNGEE, per germline. The CDR3 DNA follows: TGTGCCAGCAGCGCGACAGGGGTAGACAATCAGCCCCAGCATTTT. As protein: CASSATGVDNQPQHF.

This clone was recorded once. The rearrangement joins TRBV7-9 to TRBJ1-3; TRBD1 might be the D (5 bases). The CDR3 is 17 residues long. Germline V gene data show CDR1 as SEHNR and CDR2 as FQNEAQ (reference sequence). Trimming cost V 2 bases and J 1 base, with 15 bases left between them. CDR3 amino acids: CASSLSGATASGNTIYF. The CDR3 nucleotides read TGTGCCAGCAGCTTATCTGGGGCTACTGCGTCTGGAAACACCATATATTTT.

The rearrangement joins TRBV13 to TRBJ2-5, with 12 nucleotides matching TRBD2. CDR3 length equals 16 residues. Germline V gene data show CDR1 as PRHDT and CDR2 as FYEKMQ (reference sequence). Germline trimming cut 4 bases from V and 7 bases from J; bases unmatched to any gene: 10. The CDR3 DNA sequence: TGTGCCAGCAGCTATAGGGCTAGCGGGAGGGCGACGACCCAGTACTTC. Translation: CASSYRASGRATTQYF.

In its sample, this clone was seen a few times. The rearrangement links TRBV7-8 to TRBJ2-2, with D hard to call. CDR3 length: 12 residues. Per the germline V gene, CDR1 is SGHVS and CDR2 is FQNEAQ. The germline V and J ends were trimmed by 9 bases and 2 bases, with 7 bases remaining between them. Written as DNA, the CDR3 is TGTGCCAGTCTAACTAACACCGGGGAGCTGTTTTTT. Residues: CASLTNTGELFF.

Only one count was recorded for this clone. V usage is TRBV10-2 and J usage is TRBJ2-1, with 7 bases fitting TRBD2. Germline V CDR1 and CDR2: WSHSY, SAAADI. The length of the CDR3 is 14 residues. V trimming: 3 bases; J trimming: 6 bases; junction bases outside the gene matches: 5. The chain's CDR3 is CASSDQRERNEQFF. CDR3 nucleotide sequence: TGCGCCAGCAGTGATCAGCGGGAACGCAATGAGCAGTTCTTC.